This T cell receptor (beta chain) was identified during a study of blood T cell repertoires in COVID-19. Study at large: PBMCs, B-cell-depleted T cells, or T cells were the source of the cDNA or gDNA that made up the material.

Original methodology: For nucleated cells, counts were estimated from reference gene primer amplification. The assay was immunoSEQ multiplex PCR, and TCRdb's table has in-frame clones only and misses some. V and J calls and clone size come straight from that table; D and trimming were deduced from the DNA. This sample carries 100,000 to 150,000 clones, roughly three quarters of them seen once, and the ten largest clones take under 2.5%. V gave up 0 bases and J gave up 2 bases, with 8 bases separating them. The germline CDR1 and CDR2 sequences are SGHNT and YYREEE (reference sequence). The CDR3 consists of 14 residues.

The chain recombines TRBV5-4 with TRBJ1-2; D is ambiguous. Sequenced: peripheral blood. The source of this sequence is a woman in her seventies with acute or convalescent COVID-19. DNA for the CDR3: TGTGCCAGCAGCTTGGCCGTCGTAAACTATGGCTACACCTTC. This translates into CASSLAVVNYGYTF. The whole variable domain, remainder taken from reference TRBV5-4 and TRBJ1-2, is ETGVTQSPTHLIKTRGQQVTLRCSSQSGHNTVSWYQQALGQGPQFIFQYYREEENGRGNFPPRFSGLQFPNYSSELNVNALELDDSALYLCASSLAVVNYGYTFGSGTRLTVV.